This TCR beta chain emerged from a study of blood T cell repertoires in COVID-19. About the research overall: Specimens from acute and convalescent COVID-19 originated in the United States, Italy and Spain. Sources were T cells, B-cell-depleted T cells, or PBMCs; the material itself was cDNA or gDNA.

While infection was still active, Seattle patients were enrolled and then followed longitudinally. The length of the CDR3 is 15 residues. Germline values: CDR1 SGHKS, CDR2 YYEKEE (reference sequence). Deletions cut 0 bases from V and 3 bases from J, with 13 bases between. Original processing notes: Estimated nucleated cell counts came from reference gene primer amplification. Assay: immunoSEQ multiplex PCR; the TCRdb copy retains only in-frame clones and omits some. V, J and clone size are taken as reported in that table, and D and trimming were inferred from the DNA itself. The table includes under 250,000 clones, about nine tenths detected once.

Material: peripheral blood. This TCR was sampled from a man aged 30 to 39 with COVID-19, enrolled during active disease. This chain links TRBV5-5 with TRBJ2-7; tentative D call: TRBD1 (6 bases). The CDR3 is CASSLAGTLNYEQYF. DNA of the CDR3: TGTGCCAGCAGCTTGGCCGGGACATTAAACTACGAGCAGTACTTC.